These T cell receptor beta chains were read from a single sample in a study of technical replicates of blood from several donors. Repertoires were generated with immunoSEQ multiplex PCR, while TCRdb's copy carries only in-frame clones and drops some. The repertoire includes roughly 90,000 clones, around 96% of them detected once, and 0.36% sits in the top ten. The specimen sequenced was T cells isolated from PBMCs. All receptors come from a human donor in good health. Each CDR3 is given with its conserved first and last residue. A D gene is named only where the DNA matches it firmly. Clone size is stated in some rows and not others, as once, few, many or a class when expanded.

v_call,clone_size,j_call,d_call,cdr3_nt,cdr3_aa
TRBV9,once,TRBJ1-1,.,TGTGCCAGCAGCGTAGCGGCAGAGGCCACTGAAGCTTTCTTT,CASSVAAEATEAFF
TRBV2,.,TRBJ1-5,.,TGTGCCAGCAGTAGACAGGCGGATCAGCCCCAGCATTTT,CASSRQADQPQHF
TRBV19,.,TRBJ1-5,.,TGTGCCAGTAGTATAGTGGCAGCCCTACAGAGCAATCAGCCCCAGCATTTT,CASSIVAALQSNQPQHF
TRBV19,.,TRBJ2-3,TRBD2,TGTGCCAGTAGGGTGAGCGGGGGTAGGGATACGCAGTATTTT,CASRVSGGRDTQYF
TRBV19,.,TRBJ2-5,.,TGTGCCAGTAGTATCTCACTATCAGAGACCCAGTACTTC,CASSISLSETQYF
TRBV7-9,.,TRBJ1-2,TRBD1,TGTGCCAGCAGCTTAGGAGGGGGCGAAGTGTATGGCTACACCTTC,CASSLGGGEVYGYTF
TRBV19,.,TRBJ2-1,.,TGTGCCAGTAGTATCCCGAGGGAGAGGGACAATGAGCAGTTCTTC,CASSIPRERDNEQFF
TRBV5-4,.,TRBJ2-7,.,TGTGCCAGCAGTATTGTGGGCCTCAACGAGCAGTACTTC,CASSIVGLNEQYF
TRBV5-4,.,TRBJ2-3,.,TGTGCCAGCAGCCTAGACACAGATACGCAGTATTTT,CASSLDTDTQYF
TRBV11-2,.,TRBJ2-1,TRBD2,TGTGCCAGCAGCCGGACTAGCGGGAGGGCCCGTCAAAACAACAATGAGCAGTTCTTC,CASSRTSGRARQNNNEQFF
TRBV27,.,TRBJ1-2,TRBD1,TGTGCCAGCAGCCGACAGGGATGGTATGGCTACACCTTC,CASSRQGWYGYTF
TRBV5-1,.,TRBJ1-1,.,TGCGCCAGCAGCTTGGGGCTTTGGAGGGACACTGAAGCTTTCTTT,CASSLGLWRDTEAFF
TRBV19,.,TRBJ1-5,TRBD1,TGTGCCACATCCGGGACAGGGGATCAGCCCCAGCATTTT,CATSGTGDQPQHF
TRBV5-1,.,TRBJ2-3,TRBD1,TGCGTCAGCAGGGACAGTCCTAGCACAGATACGCAGTATTTT,CVSRDSPSTDTQYF
TRBV9,.,TRBJ2-5,.,TGTGCCAGCAGTACAACCGGGACTGCGGCGAGGGGCCAGTACTTC,CASSTTGTAARGQYF
TRBV10-2,once,TRBJ2-1,TRBD2,TGCGCCAGCATAAGCGGGAGGGCCCCTTCCTACAATGAGCAGTTCTTC,CASISGRAPSYNEQFF
TRBV19,.,TRBJ2-5,.,TGTGCCAGTAGTATAGACGAGGAAGAGACCCAGTACTTC,CASSIDEEETQYF
TRBV30,.,TRBJ2-3,TRBD1,TGTGCCTGGACGTCGGAACAGGGGCGAAGCACAGATACGCAGTATTTT,CAWTSEQGRSTDTQYF
TRBV28,once,TRBJ1-5,TRBD1,TGTGCCAGCAGTTTATCCATTGGGACAGATTTAAGCAATCAGCCCCAGCATTTT,CASSLSIGTDLSNQPQHF
TRBV6-6,.,TRBJ1-5,.,TGTGCCAGCAGTTATAGCAGTCACAGGAGTCAGCCCCAGCATTTT,CASSYSSHRSQPQHF
TRBV5-6,.,TRBJ1-4,.,TGTGCCAGCACCCCTGGGGGGGAAGAAAAACTGTTTTTT,CASTPGGEEKLFF
TRBV6-5,.,TRBJ1-3,.,TGTGCCAGCAGTTACCTGGGGACTTGGGGAAACACCATATATTTT,CASSYLGTWGNTIYF
TRBV19,.,TRBJ2-5,.,TGTGCCAGTGGGACACCCCAAGAGACCCAGTACTTC,CASGTPQETQYF
TRBV14,.,TRBJ1-1,TRBD1,TGTGCCAGCAGCCAACTTATTTTTAGGACAGGGGAAATGAACACTGAAGCTTTCTTT,CASSQLIFRTGEMNTEAFF
TRBV27,.,TRBJ2-7,.,TGTGCCAGCAGTTTTAAGCACGAGCAGTACTTC,CASSFKHEQYF
TRBV30,.,TRBJ1-1,.,TGTGCCTGGAAGAGAACAGATGAAGCTTTCTTT,CAWKRTDEAFF
TRBV2,once,TRBJ2-2,.,TGTGCCAGCAGTGAACAGCGGAACATGAACACCGGGGAGCTGTTTTTT,CASSEQRNMNTGELFF
TRBV10-2,.,TRBJ2-3,TRBD1,TGCGCCAGCATCCCTCCGGGACAGAGACCCACAGATACGCAGTATTTT,CASIPPGQRPTDTQYF
TRBV7-2,.,TRBJ1-5,TRBD1,TGTGCCAGCAGCTTAGGGACAGGATTAGGTCAGCCCCAGCATTTT,CASSLGTGLGQPQHF
TRBV9,.,TRBJ1-2,TRBD1,TGTGCCAGCAGCGTAGCCGGGACAGATAACTATGGCTACACCTTC,CASSVAGTDNYGYTF
TRBV7-6,once,TRBJ2-1,.,TGTGCCAGCAGCTTACCGGCAGGCCCCAATGAGCAGTTCTTC,CASSLPAGPNEQFF
TRBV27,.,TRBJ2-3,.,TGTGCCACCCGTTCCACGAGGGGGAGCACAGATACGCAGTATTTT,CATRSTRGSTDTQYF
TRBV7-6,once,TRBJ2-7,.,TGTGCCAGCAGCCCCGGTCCCAACTACGAGCAGTACTTC,CASSPGPNYEQYF
TRBV28,.,TRBJ2-7,TRBD2,TGTGCCAGCAGACCGCCCGGAGCTAGCGGGAGCCCCTACGAGCAGTACTTC,CASRPPGASGSPYEQYF
TRBV28,.,TRBJ2-3,TRBD2,TGTGCCAGCAGTGATCTAGCGGGAGTCATGGATACGCAGTATTTT,CASSDLAGVMDTQYF
TRBV19,.,TRBJ1-5,TRBD1,TGTGCCAGTAGTATTTTTAGCCAGGGGGGCGATCAGCCCCAGCATTTT,CASSIFSQGGDQPQHF
TRBV4-3,.,TRBJ1-5,TRBD1,TGCGCCAGCAGCCAAGACATGACAGGGTGGCAGCCCCAGCATTTT,CASSQDMTGWQPQHF
TRBV7-6,.,TRBJ2-3,.,TGTGCCAGCAGCTTAGGTCTGAGCACAGATACGCAGTATTTT,CASSLGLSTDTQYF
TRBV11-2,.,TRBJ2-1,.,TGTGCCAGCAGCTCCCAGGGAACGATGCAGTTCTTC,CASSSQGTMQFF
TRBV7-2,.,TRBJ2-1,TRBD2,TGTGCCAGCAGCTTATCCTCCGCTAGCGGGAGTTATGAGCAGTTCTTC,CASSLSSASGSYEQFF
TRBV9,.,TRBJ2-7,TRBD2,TGTGCCAGCAGCCTGAGCGGGGCTCCTTACTACGAGCAGTACTTC,CASSLSGAPYYEQYF
TRBV9,once,TRBJ2-7,TRBD2,TGTGCCAGCAGCGTAGCCGGGGGGAAAGCCTACGAGCAGTACTTC,CASSVAGGKAYEQYF
TRBV7-8,.,TRBJ1-2,.,TGTGCCAGCAGCTCCAGGGGCGACTATGGCTACACCTTC,CASSSRGDYGYTF
TRBV28,.,TRBJ1-4,.,TGTGCCAGCAGTTACTACGGGGTCCATGGTGAAAAACTGTTTTTT,CASSYYGVHGEKLFF
TRBV11-3,.,TRBJ1-1,TRBD1,TGTGCCAGCGGAGTGACAGGGGACACTGAAGCTTTCTTT,CASGVTGDTEAFF
TRBV10-1,.,TRBJ1-2,.,TGCGCCAGCAGTGAGTCCAGGGCGGCTAAGTATGGCTACACCTTC,CASSESRAAKYGYTF
TRBV27,.,TRBJ2-1,TRBD2,TGTGCCAGCAGGGAAACTAGCGTCAATGAGCAGTTCTTC,CASRETSVNEQFF
TRBV19,once,TRBJ1-2,.,TGTGCCAGTAGTGCACAGGGAGATGGCAACTATGGCTACACCTTC,CASSAQGDGNYGYTF
TRBV28,.,TRBJ2-1,.,TGTGCCAGCAGTTTGATTAGTTTATCAGGGCCCAATGAGCAGTTCTTC,CASSLISLSGPNEQFF
TRBV19,.,TRBJ2-1,.,TGTGCCAGTAGTGAAAGCCGCAATGAGCAGTTCTTC,CASSESRNEQFF
TRBV27,.,TRBJ1-2,TRBD1,TGTGCCAGCAGCTACGACAGGGACGCCTACACCTTC,CASSYDRDAYTF
TRBV9,.,TRBJ1-1,.,TGTGCCAGCAGCGTAGTTGACTTGAACACTGAAGCTTTCTTT,CASSVVDLNTEAFF
TRBV5-6,once,TRBJ2-3,TRBD2,TGTGCCAGCAGCACTAGCGGGGCTAGCACAGATACGCAGTATTTT,CASSTSGASTDTQYF
TRBV7-9,.,TRBJ2-2,.,TGTGCCAGCAGCTTGACACCGTCTACCGGGGAGCTGTTTTTT,CASSLTPSTGELFF
TRBV2,.,TRBJ2-3,TRBD2,TGTGCCAGCAGGCTGACTAGCGGGAGGGCTCTAGATACGCAGTATTTT,CASRLTSGRALDTQYF
TRBV7-9,.,TRBJ2-5,.,TGTGCCAGCAGCTTCATACAGGAGACCCAGTACTTC,CASSFIQETQYF